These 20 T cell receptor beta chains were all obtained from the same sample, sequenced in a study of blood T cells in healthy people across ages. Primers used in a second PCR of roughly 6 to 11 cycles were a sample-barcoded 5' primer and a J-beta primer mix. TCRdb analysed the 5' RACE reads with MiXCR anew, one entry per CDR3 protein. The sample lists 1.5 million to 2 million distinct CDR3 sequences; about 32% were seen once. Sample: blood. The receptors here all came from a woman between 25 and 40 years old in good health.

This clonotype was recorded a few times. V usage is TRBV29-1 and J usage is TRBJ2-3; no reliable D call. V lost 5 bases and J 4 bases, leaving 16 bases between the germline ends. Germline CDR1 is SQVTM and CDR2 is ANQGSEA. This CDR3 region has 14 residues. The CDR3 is CSVKALGEADTQYF. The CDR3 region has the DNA TGCAGCGTTAAAGCCCTAGGTGAGGCAGATACGCAGTATTTT.

Here the CDR3 reads CASSALGGDEQYF. CDR3 sequence (DNA): TGTGCCAGCAGCGCCCTCGGAGGGGACGAGCAGTACTTC. V gene TRBV7-8 combines with J gene TRBJ2-7; possible D gene TRBD2, 6 bases. The germline V gene has CDR1 SGHVS and CDR2 FQNEAQ. The CDR3 runs 13 residues. V dropped 5 bases and J dropped 5 bases, with 13 bases sitting between them. The full variable domain, in which reference TRBV7-8 and TRBJ2-7 provide the parts outside the CDR3, is GAGVSQSPRYKVAKRGQDVALRCDPISGHVSLFWYQQALGQGPEFLTYFQNEAQLDKSGLPSDRFFAERPEGSVSTLKIQRTQQEDSAVYLCASSALGGDEQYFGPGTRLTVT.

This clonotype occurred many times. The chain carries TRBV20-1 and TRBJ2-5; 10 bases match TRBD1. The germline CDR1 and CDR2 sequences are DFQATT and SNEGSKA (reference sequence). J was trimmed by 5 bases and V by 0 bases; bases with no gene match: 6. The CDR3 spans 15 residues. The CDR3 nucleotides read TGCAGTGCTAGAGATGGTGGGACAGGGGAGGAGACCCAGTACTTC. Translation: CSARDGGTGEETQYF.

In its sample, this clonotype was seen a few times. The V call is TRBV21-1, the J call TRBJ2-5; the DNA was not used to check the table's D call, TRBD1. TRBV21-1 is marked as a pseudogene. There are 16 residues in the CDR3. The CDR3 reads CASSASEEGQQETQYF. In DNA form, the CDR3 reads TGTGCCAGCAGCGCCTCGGAAGAGGGACAGCAAGAGACCCAGTACTTC.

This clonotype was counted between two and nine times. The DNA of the CDR3 is TGCGCCAGCAGCTCTGAGATTTTCAGCACAGATACGCAGTATTTT. Translation gives CASSSEIFSTDTQYF. The V and J genes are TRBV5-1 and TRBJ2-3, with D unclear. V gave up 3 bases and J gave up 0 bases, with 11 bases separating them. The CDR3 contains 15 residues. The germline V gene encodes CDR1 SGHRS and CDR2 YFSETQ.

CDR3 DNA sequence: TGCGCCAGCAGCCGCCTTTTGACAGCCAATGAGCAGTTCTTC. Translation gives CASSRLLTANEQFF. The chain is built from TRBV5-1 and TRBJ2-1, with D possibly being TRBD1 (5 bases). V was shortened by 4 bases and J by 6 bases, with 14 bases between the two germline ends. From germline, CDR1 is SGHRS and CDR2 YFSETQ. CDR3 length: 14 amino acids. Filled out from reference TRBV5-1 and TRBJ2-1, the complete variable domain reads KAGVTQTPRYLIKTRGQQVTLSCSPISGHRSVSWYQQTPGQGLQFLFEYFSETQRNKGNFPGRFSGRQFSNSRSEMNVSTLELGDSALYLCASSRLLTANEQFFGPGTRLTVL.

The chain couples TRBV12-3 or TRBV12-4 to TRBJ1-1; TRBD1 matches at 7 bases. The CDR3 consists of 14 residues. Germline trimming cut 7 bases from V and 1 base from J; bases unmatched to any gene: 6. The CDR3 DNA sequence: TGTGCCAGCACCCAGGGGGTTTCGAACACTGAAGCTTTCTTT. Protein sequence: CASTQGVSNTEAFF.

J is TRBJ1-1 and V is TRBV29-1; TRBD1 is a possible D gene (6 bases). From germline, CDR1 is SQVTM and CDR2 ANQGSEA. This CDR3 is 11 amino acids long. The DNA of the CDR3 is TGCAGTACAGGGTTGAACACTGAAGCTTTCTTT. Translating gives CSTGLNTEAFF. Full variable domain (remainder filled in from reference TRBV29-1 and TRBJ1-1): SAVISQKPSRDICQRGTSLTIQCQVDSQVTMMFWYRQQPGQSLTLIATANQGSEATYESGFVIDKFPISRPNLTFSTLTVSNMSPEDSSIYLCSTGLNTEAFFGQGTRLTVV.

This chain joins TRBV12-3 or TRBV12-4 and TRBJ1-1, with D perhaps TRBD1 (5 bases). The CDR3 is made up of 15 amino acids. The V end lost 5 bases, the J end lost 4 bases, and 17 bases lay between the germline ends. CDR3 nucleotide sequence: TGTGCCAGCAGTCTCACAGTGGGGGTCGGCACTGAAGCTTTCTTT. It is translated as CASSLTVGVGTEAFF.

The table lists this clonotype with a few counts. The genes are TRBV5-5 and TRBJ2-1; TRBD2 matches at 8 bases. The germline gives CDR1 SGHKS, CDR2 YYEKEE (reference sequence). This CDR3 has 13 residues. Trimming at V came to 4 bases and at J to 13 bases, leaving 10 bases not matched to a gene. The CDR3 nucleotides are TGTGCCAGCAGCCTTTCTCCCGGACTAGCTCAGTTCTTC. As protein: CASSLSPGLAQFF.

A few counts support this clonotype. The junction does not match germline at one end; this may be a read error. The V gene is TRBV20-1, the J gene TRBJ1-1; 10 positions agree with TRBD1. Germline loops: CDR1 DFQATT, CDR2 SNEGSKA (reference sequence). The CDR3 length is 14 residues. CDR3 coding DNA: TGCAGTGCGTCGACAGGGGGCTTGAACACTGAGGCTTTCTTT. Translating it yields CSASTGGLNTEAFF.

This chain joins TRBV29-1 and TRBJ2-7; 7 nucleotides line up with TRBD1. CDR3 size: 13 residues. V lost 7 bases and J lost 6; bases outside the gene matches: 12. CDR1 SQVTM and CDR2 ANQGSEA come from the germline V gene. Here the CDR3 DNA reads TGCAGCGCTAGAGGGGGCGTGATGGGCGAGCAGTACTTC. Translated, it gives CSARGGVMGEQYF.

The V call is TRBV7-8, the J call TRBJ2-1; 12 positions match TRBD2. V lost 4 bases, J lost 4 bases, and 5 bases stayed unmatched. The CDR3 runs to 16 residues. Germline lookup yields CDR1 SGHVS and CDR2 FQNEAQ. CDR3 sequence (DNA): TGTGCCAGCAGCTCCCGACTAGCGGGGGAGTACAATGAGCAGTTCTTC. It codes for CASSSRLAGEYNEQFF.

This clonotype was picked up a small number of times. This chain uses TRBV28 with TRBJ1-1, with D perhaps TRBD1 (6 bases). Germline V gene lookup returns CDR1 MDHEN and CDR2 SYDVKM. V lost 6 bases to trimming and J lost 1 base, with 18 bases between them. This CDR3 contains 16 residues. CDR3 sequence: CASSPTGAWGNTEAFF. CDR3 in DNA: TGTGCCAGCAGCCCAACGGGGGCTTGGGGGAACACTGAAGCTTTCTTT.

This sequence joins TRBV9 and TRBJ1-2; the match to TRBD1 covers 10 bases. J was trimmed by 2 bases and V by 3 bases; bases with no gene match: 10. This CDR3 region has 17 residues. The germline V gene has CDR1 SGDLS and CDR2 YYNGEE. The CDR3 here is CASSGYRTGGRNYGYTF. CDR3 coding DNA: TGTGCCAGCAGCGGATACCGGACAGGGGGGAGAAACTATGGCTACACCTTC.

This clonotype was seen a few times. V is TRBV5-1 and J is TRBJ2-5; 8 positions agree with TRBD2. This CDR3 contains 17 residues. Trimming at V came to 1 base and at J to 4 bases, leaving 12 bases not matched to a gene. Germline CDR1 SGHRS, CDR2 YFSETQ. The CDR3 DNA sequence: TGCGCCAGCAGCTTGCTACCAGTTGCGGGAGGAACAGAGACCCAGTACTTC. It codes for CASSLLPVAGGTETQYF.

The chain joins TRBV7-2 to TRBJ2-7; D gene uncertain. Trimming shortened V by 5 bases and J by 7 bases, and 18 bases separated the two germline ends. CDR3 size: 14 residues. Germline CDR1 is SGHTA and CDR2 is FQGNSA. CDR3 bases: TGTGCCAGCAGCGGAGTGCCGTTTGCCCAGGAGCAGTACTTC. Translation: CASSGVPFAQEQYF.

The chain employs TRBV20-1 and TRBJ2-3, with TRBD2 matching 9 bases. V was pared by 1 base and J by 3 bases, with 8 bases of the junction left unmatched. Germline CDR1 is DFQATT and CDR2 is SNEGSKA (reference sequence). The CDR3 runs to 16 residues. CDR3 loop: CSARALRREGTDTQYF. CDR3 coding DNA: TGCAGTGCTAGAGCCCTTAGGCGGGAGGGAACAGATACGCAGTATTTT.

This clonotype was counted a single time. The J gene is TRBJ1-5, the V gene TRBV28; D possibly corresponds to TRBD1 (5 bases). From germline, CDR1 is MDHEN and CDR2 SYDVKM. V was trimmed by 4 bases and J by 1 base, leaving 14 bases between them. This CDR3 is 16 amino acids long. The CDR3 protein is CASSSQGLESNQPQHF. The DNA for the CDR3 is TGTGCCAGCAGTTCGCAGGGCCTCGAGAGCAATCAGCCCCAGCATTTT.

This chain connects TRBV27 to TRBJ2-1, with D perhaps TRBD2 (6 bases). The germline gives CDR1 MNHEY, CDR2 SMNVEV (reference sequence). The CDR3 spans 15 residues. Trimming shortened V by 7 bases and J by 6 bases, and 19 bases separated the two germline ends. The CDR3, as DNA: TGTGCCAGCAAGCCCGGGACTCCCTCACTCAATGAGCAGTTCTTC. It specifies CASKPGTPSLNEQFF.